This T cell receptor (beta chain) appears in the sequencing data of a study of OX40 agonist ivuxolimab in advanced cancers. The study's findings and limits: With doses of 0.1-3.0 mg/kg, partial responders showed among the lowest clonal expansion. Expanded peripheral T cells had an undetermined antigen specificity.

CDR3 size: 12 residues. With V trimmed by 7 bases and J by 11 bases, 4 bases remained unmatched. CDR1 is SEHNR and CDR2 is FQNEAQ in the germline V gene (reference sequence). If patients had autoimmune disease history or systemic immunosuppression, they were excluded. In this sample, this clone turned up once. The antigen is not known. Assay: immunoSEQ multiplex PCR; the TCRdb copy retains only in-frame clones and omits some. The data hold some 53,000 clones, with 90% to 95% observed a single time. The chain combines TRBV7-9 with TRBJ2-7; 14 bases match TRBD2. The TCR comes from an adult with an advanced solid tumor such as melanoma, head and neck, liver or kidney cancer. This material consisted of CD4+ or CD8+ T cells sorted from blood, taken in a trial of the OX40 agonist ivuxolimab. CDR3 DNA: TGTGCCAGCACCGCGGGACTAGCGGGAGAGTACTTC. Protein product: CASTAGLAGEYF.